The present TCR beta chain was sequenced within a study of blood T cells in healthy people across ages. The amount of total RNA extracted per sample was at least 6 micrograms. Next came a second PCR, run for roughly 6 to 11 cycles, which used a sample-barcoded 5' primer along with a J-beta primer mix. TCRdb ran MiXCR on the 5' RACE reads and lists one entry per CDR3 protein. The sample has approximately 1,000,000 distinct CDR3 sequences, approximately 38% seen once. Concerning this clonotype: No antigen is known for it.

Study observations and caveats: Lack of knowledge of donor CMV status possibly confounded expanded clonotype changes. As age increased, TCR beta diversity per million T cells fell in a roughly linear fashion. Estimated diversity across one million T cells was deemed an underestimate.

The TCR was taken from a man aged 18-30 years in good health. Material: blood.

DNA of the CDR3: TGTGCCAGCAGCTTAGCAGGCGACAGATGGACTGAAGCTTTCTTT. This encodes CASSLAGDRWTEAFF. The chain employs TRBV7-9 and TRBJ1-1; D possibly corresponds to TRBD1 (5 bases). Germline V lookup: CDR1 SEHNR, CDR2 FQNEAQ (reference sequence). Trimming shortened V by 0 bases and J by 5 bases, and 13 bases separated the two germline ends. The length of the CDR3 is 15 residues.